This TCR beta chain originates from a study of cytomegalovirus exposure and HLA in healthy donors. On the study more broadly: The same platform was used for the 120 validation repertoires and the 500 to 700 first-cohort repertoires, a later analysis reported. Points from the study as a whole: The classifier reportedly diagnosed cytomegalovirus status with high sensitivity and specificity. TCR beta chains numbering under 200 were designated cytomegalovirus-associated.

From germline, CDR1 is SNHLY and CDR2 FYNNEI. This CDR3 is built from 14 residues. V was clipped by 6 bases and J by 6 bases, with 17 bases between them. Sequenced by immunoSEQ multiplex PCR; TCRdb stores in-frame clones only, minus some. The table records around 190,000 clones, roughly 86% of them present only once. For this clone: The antigen is undetermined.

The donors were members of the validation cohort comprising about 120 subjects, separate from the approximately 670-subject first cohort. Sequencing used PBMCs. This sequence joins TRBV2 and TRBJ1-2, with D perhaps matching TRBD1 (6 bases). The sequence was collected from a man aged 30-40 years in good health and CMV-seropositive. The CDR3 coding sequence is TGTGCCAGCAGGGAACTCAGGGGTCCCCATGGCTACACCTTC. Translation: CASRELRGPHGYTF. The whole variable domain, remainder taken from reference TRBV2 and TRBJ1-2, is EPEVTQTPSHQVTQMGQEVILRCVPISNHLYFYWYRQILGQKVEFLVSFYNNEISEKSEIFDDQFSVERPDGSNFTLKIRSTKLEDSAMYFCASRELRGPHGYTFGSGTRLTVV.